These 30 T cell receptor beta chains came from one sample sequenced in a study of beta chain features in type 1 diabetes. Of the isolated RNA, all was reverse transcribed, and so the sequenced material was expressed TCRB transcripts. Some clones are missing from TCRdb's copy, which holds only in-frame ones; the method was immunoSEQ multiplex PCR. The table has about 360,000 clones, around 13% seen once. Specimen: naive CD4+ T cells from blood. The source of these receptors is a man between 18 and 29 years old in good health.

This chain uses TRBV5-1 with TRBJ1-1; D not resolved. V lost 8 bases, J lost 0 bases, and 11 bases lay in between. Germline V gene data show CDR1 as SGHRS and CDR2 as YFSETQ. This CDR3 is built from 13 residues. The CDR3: CASSTAMNTEAFF. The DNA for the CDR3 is TGCGCCAGTTCGACTGCGATGAACACTGAAGCTTTCTTT.

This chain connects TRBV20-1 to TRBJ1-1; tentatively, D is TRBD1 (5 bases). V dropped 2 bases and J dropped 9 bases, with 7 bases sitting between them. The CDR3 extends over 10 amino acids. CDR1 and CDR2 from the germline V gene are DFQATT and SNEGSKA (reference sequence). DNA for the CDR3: TGCAGTGCTAGACAGGGCCAAGCTTTCTTT. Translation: CSARQGQAFF.

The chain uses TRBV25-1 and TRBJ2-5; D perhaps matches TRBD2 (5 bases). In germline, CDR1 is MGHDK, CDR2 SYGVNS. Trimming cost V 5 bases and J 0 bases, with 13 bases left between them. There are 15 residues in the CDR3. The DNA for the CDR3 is TGTGCCAGCAGTACCTTCTACGGGAACCAAGAGACCCAGTACTTC. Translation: CASSTFYGNQETQYF.

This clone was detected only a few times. The CDR3 region is CASSQTTGGLETQYF. The CDR3 nucleotides read TGTGCCAGCAGCCAAACGACAGGGGGCTTAGAGACCCAGTACTTC. The chain uses TRBV7-7 and TRBJ2-5, with 10 bases that match TRBD1. V shed 5 bases, J shed 4 bases, and the junction held 7 bases outside the gene matches. There are 15 residues in the CDR3. CDR1 SSHAT and CDR2 FNYEAQ come from the germline V gene (reference sequence). Based on the CDR3 plus reference TRBV7-7 and TRBJ2-5, the full variable domain is GAGVSQSPRYKVTKRGQDVTLRCDPISSHATLYWYQQALGQGPEFLTYFNYEAQPDKSGLPSDRFSAERPEGSISTLTIQRTEQRDSAMYRCASSQTTGGLETQYFGPGTRLLVL.

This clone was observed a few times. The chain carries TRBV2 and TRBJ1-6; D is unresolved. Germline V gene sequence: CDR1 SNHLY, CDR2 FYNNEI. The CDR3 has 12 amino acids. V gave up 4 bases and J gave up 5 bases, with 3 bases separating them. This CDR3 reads CASSVDNSPLHF. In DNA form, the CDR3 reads TGTGCCAGCAGTGTCGATAATTCACCCCTCCACTTT.

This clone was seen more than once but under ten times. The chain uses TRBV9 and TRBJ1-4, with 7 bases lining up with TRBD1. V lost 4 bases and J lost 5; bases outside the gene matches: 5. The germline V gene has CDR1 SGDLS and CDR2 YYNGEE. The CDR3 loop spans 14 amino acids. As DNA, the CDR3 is TGTGCCAGCAGCCTGGGACAGAGAAATGAAAAACTGTTTTTT. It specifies CASSLGQRNEKLFF.

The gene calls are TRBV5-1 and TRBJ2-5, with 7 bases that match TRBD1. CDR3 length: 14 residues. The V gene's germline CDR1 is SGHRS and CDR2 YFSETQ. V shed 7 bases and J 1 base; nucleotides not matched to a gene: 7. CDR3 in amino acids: CASGDRTLQETQYF. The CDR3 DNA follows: TGCGCCAGCGGGGACAGAACCCTCCAAGAGACCCAGTACTTC.

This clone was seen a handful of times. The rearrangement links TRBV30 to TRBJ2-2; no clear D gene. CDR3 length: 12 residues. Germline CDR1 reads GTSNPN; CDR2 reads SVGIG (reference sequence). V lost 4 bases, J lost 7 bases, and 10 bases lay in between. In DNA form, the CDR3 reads TGTGCCTGGAACGAGGCTATCGGGGAGCTGTTTTTT. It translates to CAWNEAIGELFF.

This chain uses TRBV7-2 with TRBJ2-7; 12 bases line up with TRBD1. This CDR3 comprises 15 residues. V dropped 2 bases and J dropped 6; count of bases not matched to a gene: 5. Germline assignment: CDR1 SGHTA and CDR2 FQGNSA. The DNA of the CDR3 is TGTGCCAGCAGCTTATGGGGACAGGGGGCCTTCGAGCAGTACTTC. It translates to CASSLWGQGAFEQYF.

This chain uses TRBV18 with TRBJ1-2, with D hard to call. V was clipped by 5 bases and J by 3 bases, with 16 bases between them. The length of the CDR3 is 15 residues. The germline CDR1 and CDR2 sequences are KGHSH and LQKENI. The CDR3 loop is CASSTSGELDYGYTF. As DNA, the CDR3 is TGTGCCAGCTCAACTTCTGGAGAACTGGACTATGGCTACACCTTC.

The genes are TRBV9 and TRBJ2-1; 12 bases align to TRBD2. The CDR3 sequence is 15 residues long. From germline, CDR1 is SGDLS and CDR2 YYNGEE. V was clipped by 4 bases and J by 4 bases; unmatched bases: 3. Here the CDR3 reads CASSFGLAGYNEQFF. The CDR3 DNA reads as TGTGCCAGCAGCTTCGGACTAGCGGGGTACAATGAGCAGTTCTTC.

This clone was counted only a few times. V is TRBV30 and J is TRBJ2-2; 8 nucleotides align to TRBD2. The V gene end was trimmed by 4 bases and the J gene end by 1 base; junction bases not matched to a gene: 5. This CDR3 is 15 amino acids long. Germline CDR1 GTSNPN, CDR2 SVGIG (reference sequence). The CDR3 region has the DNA TGTGCCTGGACCGAACTAGCGGAGAACACCGGGGAGCTGTTTTTT. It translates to CAWTELAENTGELFF.

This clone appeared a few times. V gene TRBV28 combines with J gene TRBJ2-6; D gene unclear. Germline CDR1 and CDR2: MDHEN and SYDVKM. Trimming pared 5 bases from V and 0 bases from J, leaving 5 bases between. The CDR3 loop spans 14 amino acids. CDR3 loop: CASSLPSGANVLTF. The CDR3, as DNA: TGTGCCAGCAGTCTACCCTCTGGGGCCAACGTCCTGACTTTC.

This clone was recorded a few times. In nucleotides, the CDR3 is TGTGCCAGCAGCTTGACTAGCGGGGCCTACGAGCAGTACTTC. Translation gives CASSLTSGAYEQYF. This chain links TRBV5-4 with TRBJ2-7, with 10 bases fitting TRBD2. Unmatched junction bases numbered 0, after V lost 1 base and J lost 2 bases. Germline CDR1 SGHNT, CDR2 YYREEE (reference sequence). The CDR3 runs to 14 residues. Full variable domain (remainder filled in from reference TRBV5-4 and TRBJ2-7): ETGVTQSPTHLIKTRGQQVTLRCSSQSGHNTVSWYQQALGQGPQFIFQYYREEENGRGNFPPRFSGLQFPNYSSELNVNALELDDSALYLCASSLTSGAYEQYFGPGTRLTVT.

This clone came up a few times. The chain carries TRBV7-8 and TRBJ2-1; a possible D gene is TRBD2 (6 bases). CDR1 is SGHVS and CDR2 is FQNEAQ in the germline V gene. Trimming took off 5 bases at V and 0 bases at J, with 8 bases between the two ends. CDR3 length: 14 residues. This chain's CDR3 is CASSRRASYNEQFF. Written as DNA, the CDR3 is TGTGCCAGCAGCAGGAGGGCCTCCTACAATGAGCAGTTCTTC.

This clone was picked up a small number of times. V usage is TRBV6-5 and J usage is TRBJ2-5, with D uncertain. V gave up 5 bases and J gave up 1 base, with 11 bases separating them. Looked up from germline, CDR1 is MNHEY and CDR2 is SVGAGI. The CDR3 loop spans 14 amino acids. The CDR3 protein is CASSVSRIQETQYF. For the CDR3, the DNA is TGTGCCAGCAGTGTTAGCCGGATCCAAGAGACCCAGTACTTC.

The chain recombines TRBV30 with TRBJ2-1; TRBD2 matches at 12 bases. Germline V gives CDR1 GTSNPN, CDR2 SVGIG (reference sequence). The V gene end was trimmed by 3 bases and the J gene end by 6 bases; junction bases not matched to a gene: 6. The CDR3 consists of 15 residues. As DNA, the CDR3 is TGTGCCTGGAGGGGAGGACTAGCGGGAATCAATGAGCAGTTCTTC. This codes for CAWRGGLAGINEQFF.

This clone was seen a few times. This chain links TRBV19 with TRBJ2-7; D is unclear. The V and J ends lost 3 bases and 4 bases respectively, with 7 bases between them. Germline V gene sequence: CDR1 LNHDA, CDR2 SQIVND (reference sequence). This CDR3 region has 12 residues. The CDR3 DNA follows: TGTGCCAGTAGTATGGGCCAGTACGAGCAGTACTTC. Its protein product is CASSMGQYEQYF. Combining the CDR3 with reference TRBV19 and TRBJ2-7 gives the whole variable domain DGGITQSPKYLFRKEGQNVTLSCEQNLNHDAMYWYRQDPGQGLRLIYYSQIVNDFQKGDIAEGYSVSREKKESFPLTVTSAQKNPTAFYLCASSMGQYEQYFGPGTRLTVT.

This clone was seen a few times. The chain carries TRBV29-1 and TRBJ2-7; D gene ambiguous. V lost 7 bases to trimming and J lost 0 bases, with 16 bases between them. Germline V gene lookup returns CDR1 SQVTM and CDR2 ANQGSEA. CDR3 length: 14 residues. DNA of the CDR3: TGCAGCGCCGACCCCTGGTCTAGCTCCTACGAGCAGTACTTC. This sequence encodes CSADPWSSSYEQYF.

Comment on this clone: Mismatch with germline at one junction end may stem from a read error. The CDR3 DNA sequence: TGTGCTAGCAGCTCTGGGACAGGGACCTACAATGAGCAGTTCTTC. It is translated as CASSSGTGTYNEQFF. The chain is built from TRBV7-7 and TRBJ2-1, with TRBD1 matching over 9 bases. The germline CDR1 and CDR2 sequences are SSHAT and FNYEAQ (reference sequence). The CDR3 is 15 amino acids. Combining the CDR3 with reference TRBV7-7 and TRBJ2-1 gives the whole variable domain GAGVSQSPRYKVTKRGQDVTLRCDPISSHATLYWYQQALGQGPEFLTYFNYEAQPDKSGLPSDRFSAERPEGSISTLTIQRTEQRDSAMYRCASSSGTGTYNEQFFGPGTRLTVL.

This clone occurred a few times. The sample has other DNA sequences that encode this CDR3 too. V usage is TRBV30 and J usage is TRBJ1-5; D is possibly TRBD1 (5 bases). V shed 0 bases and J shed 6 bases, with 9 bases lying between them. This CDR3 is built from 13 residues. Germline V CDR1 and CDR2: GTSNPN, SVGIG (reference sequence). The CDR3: CAWSVLGGQPQHF. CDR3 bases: TGTGCCTGGAGTGTACTCGGGGGTCAGCCCCAGCATTTT. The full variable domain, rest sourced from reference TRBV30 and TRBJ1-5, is SQTIHQWPATLVQPVGSPLSLECTVEGTSNPNLYWYRQAAGRGLQLLFYSVGIGQISSEVPQNLSASRPQDRQFILSSKKLLLSDSGFYLCAWSVLGGQPQHFGDGTRLSIL.

CDR3 DNA: TGTGCCAGCAGCTTAGGAGGCGGGGGGGGTGTGAATGAGCAGTTCTTC. Translation gives CASSLGGGGGVNEQFF. This chain connects TRBV7-3 to TRBJ2-1; TRBD2 agrees at 9 bases. Per germline, CDR1 SGHTA and CDR2 FQGTGA. The CDR3 has 16 amino acids. With 2 bases clipped from V and 7 bases from J, the junction kept 9 bases outside the gene matches.

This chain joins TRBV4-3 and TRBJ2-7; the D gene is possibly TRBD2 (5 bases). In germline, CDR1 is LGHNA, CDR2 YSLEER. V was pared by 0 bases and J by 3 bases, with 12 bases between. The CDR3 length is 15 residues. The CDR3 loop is CASSQDPGLNYEQYF. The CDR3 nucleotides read TGCGCCAGCAGCCAAGATCCCGGACTGAACTACGAGCAGTACTTC.

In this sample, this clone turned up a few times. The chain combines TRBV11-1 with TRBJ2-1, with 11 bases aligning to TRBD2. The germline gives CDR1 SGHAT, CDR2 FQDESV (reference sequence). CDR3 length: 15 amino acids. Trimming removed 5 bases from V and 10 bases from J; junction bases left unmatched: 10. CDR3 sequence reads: CASSPLAGVRGEQFF. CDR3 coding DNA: TGTGCCAGCAGCCCACTAGCGGGGGTACGGGGGGAGCAGTTCTTC.

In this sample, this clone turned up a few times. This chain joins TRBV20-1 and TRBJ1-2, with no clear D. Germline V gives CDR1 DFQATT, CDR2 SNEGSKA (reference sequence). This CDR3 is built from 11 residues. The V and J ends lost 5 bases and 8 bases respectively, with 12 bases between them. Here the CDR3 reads CSAVLGGGYTF. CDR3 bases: TGCAGTGCTGTCTTAGGCGGGGGCTACACCTTC.

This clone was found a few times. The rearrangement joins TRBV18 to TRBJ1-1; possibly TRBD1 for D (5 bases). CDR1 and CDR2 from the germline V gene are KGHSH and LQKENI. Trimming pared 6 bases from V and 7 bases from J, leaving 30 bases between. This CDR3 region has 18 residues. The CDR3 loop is CASSPMSMSRAFGGEAFF. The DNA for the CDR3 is TGTGCCAGCTCCCCGATGAGTATGTCCAGGGCGTTTGGCGGTGAAGCTTTCTTT.

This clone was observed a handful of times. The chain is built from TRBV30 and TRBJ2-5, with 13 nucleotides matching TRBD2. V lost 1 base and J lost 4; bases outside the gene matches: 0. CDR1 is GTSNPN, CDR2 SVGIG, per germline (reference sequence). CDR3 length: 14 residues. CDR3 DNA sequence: TGTGCCTGGAGTGGACTAGCGGGGGGAGAGACCCAGTACTTC. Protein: CAWSGLAGGETQYF.

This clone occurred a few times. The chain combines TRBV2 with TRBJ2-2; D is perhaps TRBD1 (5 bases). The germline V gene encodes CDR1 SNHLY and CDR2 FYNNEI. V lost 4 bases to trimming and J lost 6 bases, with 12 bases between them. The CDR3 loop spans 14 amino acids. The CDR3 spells CASSARVFAGELFF. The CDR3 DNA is TGTGCCAGCAGTGCCAGGGTGTTTGCCGGGGAGCTGTTTTTT.

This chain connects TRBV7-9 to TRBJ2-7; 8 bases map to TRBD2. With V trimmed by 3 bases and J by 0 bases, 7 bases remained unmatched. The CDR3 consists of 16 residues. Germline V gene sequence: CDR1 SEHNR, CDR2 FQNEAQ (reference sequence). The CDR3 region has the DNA TGTGCCAGCAGCTTCACCCACGCGGGAGGCTCCTACGAGCAGTACTTC. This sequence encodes CASSFTHAGGSYEQYF.

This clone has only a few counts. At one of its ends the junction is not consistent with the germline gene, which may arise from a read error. CDR3 nucleotides: TGTGCCAGCAGTTACTCGATTGATGGGACAGGCCACTTC. It is translated as CASSYSIDGTGHF. The chain couples TRBV6-5 to TRBJ1-2, with 8 bases that match TRBD1. Germline values: CDR1 MNHEY, CDR2 SVGAGI. The length of the CDR3 is 13 residues.